What follows is one T cell receptor (beta chain) and its context. The antigen remains undetermined. The assay was immunoSEQ multiplex PCR, and TCRdb's table has in-frame clones only and misses some. The table has 120,000 or so clones, more than 70% seen once. CDR1 and CDR2 from the germline V gene are MNHEY and SMNVEV (reference sequence). The CDR3 has 13 amino acids. V was shortened by 3 bases and J by 0 bases, with 0 bases between the two germline ends. This entry comes from a study of T cell responses to AZD1222 COVID-19 vaccine. Second doses that came at about 4 or about 12 weeks were put together. Whole-study results and caveats: Only a handful of AZD1222 recipients, more than five in all, had baseline seropositivity. It should be noted that donors were predominantly white British and more often female, and clonal diversity was possibly underestimated. Increases in Spike-specific TCR breadth and depth were seen after two AZD1222 doses.

Sequenced here: peripheral blood, sampled 28 days after the second AZD1222 dose. The TCR sequence derives from an adult who received the AZD1222 COVID-19 vaccine. The chain employs TRBV27 and TRBJ1-6; no firm D call. The CDR3 here is CASSFSYNSPLHF. CDR3 sequence (DNA): TGTGCCAGCAGTTTCTCCTATAATTCACCCCTCCACTTT.